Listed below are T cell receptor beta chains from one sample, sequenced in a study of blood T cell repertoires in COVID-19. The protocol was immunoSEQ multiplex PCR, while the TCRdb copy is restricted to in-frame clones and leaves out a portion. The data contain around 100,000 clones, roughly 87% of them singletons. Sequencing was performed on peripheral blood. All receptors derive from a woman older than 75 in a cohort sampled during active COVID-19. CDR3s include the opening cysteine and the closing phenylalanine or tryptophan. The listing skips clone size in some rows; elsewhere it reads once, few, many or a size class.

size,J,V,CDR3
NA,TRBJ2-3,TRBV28,CASSTTSGRAGADTQYF
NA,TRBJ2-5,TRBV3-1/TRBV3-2,CASSHSNQQETQYF
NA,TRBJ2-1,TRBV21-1,CASLFLRDRGRYNEQFF
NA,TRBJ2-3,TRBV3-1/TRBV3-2,CASSHTGTQFTDTQYF
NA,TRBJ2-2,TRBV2,CASVGEGPGELFF
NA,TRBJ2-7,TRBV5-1,CASSPGQSSYEQYF
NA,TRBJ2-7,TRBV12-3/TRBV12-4,CASSFGLEQYF
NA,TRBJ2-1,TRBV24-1,CATSDSDVTRTNEQFF
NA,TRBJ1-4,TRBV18,CASSPRLLSGEKLFF
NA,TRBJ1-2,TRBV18,CASSSGTGVYGYTF
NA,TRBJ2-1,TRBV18,CASSPPTSSGGFSYNEQFF
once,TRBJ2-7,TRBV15,CATSTGLAGPYEQYF
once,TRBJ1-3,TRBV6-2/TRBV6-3,CASSLGSVSGNTIYF
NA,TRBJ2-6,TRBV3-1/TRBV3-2,CASSSTGVGANVLTF
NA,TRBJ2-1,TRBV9,CASSLLTHNYDNEQFF
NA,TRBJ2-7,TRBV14,CASSQRSYSYEQYF
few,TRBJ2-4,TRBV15,CATSRDRGLAKNIQYF
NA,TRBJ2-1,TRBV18,CASSPQNHNEQFF
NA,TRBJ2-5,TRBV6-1,CASSEWSGSGQETQYF
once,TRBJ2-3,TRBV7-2,CASSLVAGVADTQYF
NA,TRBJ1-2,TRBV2,CASSEAPGIQGDGYTF
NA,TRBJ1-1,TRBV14,CASSPQTGGSTEAFF
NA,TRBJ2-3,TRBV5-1,CASRLRGGMPDTQYF
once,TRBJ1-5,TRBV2,CASSPGQGYSNQPQHF
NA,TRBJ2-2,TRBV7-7,CASSQLGLARTGELFF
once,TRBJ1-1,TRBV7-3,CASSAQWNTEAFF
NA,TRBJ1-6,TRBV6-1,CASSVPAGTANSPLHF
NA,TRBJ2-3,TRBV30,CAWSVHGGGITDTQYF
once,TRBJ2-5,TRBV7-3,CASSLYNPSTSGGTETQYF
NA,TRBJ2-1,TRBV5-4,CASSVGEGRYNEQFF
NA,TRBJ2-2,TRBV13,CASSSGLSTGELFF
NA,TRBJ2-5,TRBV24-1,CATSDPSRETQYF
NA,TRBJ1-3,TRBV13,CASSLTASGNTIYF
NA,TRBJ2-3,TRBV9,CASSVDAGGNSLIDTQYF
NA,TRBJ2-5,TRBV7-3,CASSLAGGETQYF
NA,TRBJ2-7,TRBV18,CASSATGEYEQYF
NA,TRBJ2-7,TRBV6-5,CASSYGWGDYEQYF
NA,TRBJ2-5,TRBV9,CASSVNTAGGQETQYF
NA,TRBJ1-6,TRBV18,CASSPEDRGGSPLHF
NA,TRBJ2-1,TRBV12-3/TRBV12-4,CASSLSSGEQFF
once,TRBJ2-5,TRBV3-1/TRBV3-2,CASSPSGGQETQYF
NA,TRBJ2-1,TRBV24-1,CATSRDRVSDEQFF